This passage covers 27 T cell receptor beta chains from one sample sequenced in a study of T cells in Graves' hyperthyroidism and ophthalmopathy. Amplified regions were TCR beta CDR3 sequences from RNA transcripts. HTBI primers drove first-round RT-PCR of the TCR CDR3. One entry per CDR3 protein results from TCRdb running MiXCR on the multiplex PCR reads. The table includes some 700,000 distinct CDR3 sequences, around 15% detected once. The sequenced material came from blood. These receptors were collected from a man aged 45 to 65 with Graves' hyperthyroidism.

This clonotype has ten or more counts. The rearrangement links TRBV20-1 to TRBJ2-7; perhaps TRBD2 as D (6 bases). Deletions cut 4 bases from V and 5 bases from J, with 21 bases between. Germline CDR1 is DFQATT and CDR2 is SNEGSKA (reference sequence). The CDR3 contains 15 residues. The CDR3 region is CSATALGRSYDEQYF. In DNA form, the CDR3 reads TGCAGTGCTACCGCTTTGGGGAGGAGTTACGACGAGCAGTACTTC.

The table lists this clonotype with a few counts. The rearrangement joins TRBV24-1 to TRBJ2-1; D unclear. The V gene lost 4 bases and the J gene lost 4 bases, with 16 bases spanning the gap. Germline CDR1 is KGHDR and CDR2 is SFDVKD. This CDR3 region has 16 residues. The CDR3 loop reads CATSDNNSDRYNEQFF. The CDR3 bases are TGTGCCACCAGTGACAATAACAGCGACCGTTACAATGAGCAGTTCTTC.

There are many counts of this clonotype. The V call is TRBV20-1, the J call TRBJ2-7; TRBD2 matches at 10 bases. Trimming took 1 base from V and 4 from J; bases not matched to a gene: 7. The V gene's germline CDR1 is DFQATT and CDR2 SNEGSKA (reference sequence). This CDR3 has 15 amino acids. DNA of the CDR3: TGCAGTGCTAGAGCCACCGGGACTAGCGTGTACGAGCAGTACTTC. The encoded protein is CSARATGTSVYEQYF.

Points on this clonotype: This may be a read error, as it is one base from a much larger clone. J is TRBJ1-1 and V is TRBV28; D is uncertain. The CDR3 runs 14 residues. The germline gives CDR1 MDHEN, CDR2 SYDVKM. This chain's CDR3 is CAISLITTNTEAFF. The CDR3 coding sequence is TGTGCCATCAGTTTAATCACTACGAACACTGAAGCTTTCTTT.

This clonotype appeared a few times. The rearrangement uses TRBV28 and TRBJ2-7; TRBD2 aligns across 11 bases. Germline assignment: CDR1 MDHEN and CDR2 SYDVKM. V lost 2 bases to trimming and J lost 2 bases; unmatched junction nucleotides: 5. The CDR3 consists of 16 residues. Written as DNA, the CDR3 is TGTGCCAGCAGTTTAAGACTAGCGGGACTAACCTACGAGCAGTACTTC. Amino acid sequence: CASSLRLAGLTYEQYF.

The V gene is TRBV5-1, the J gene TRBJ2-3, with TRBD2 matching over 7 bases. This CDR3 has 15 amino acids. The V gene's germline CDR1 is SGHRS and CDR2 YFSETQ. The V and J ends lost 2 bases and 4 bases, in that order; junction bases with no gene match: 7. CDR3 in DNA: TGCGCCAGCAGCTTAGGCGGGAGTTCGGCAGATACGCAGTATTTT. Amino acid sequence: CASSLGGSSADTQYF.

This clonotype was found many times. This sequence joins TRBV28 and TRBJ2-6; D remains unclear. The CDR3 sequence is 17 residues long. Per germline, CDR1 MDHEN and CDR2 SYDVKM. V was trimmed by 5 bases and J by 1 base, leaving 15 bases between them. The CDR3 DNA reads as TGTGCCAGCAGTACTCACCCTCGGGTTTCTGGGGCCAACGTCCTGACTTTC. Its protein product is CASSTHPRVSGANVLTF.

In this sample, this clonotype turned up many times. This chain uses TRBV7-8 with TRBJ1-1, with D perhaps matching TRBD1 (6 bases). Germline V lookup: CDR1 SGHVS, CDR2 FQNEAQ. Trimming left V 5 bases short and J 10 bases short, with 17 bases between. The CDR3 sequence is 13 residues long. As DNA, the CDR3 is TGTGCCAGCAGCCATTACAGATCCAGGGGAGCTTTCTTT. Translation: CASSHYRSRGAFF.

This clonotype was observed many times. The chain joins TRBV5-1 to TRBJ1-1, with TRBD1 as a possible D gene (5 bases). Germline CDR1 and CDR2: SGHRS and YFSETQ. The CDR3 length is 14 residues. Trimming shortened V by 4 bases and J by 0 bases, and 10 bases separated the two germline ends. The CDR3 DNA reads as TGCGCCAGCAGCGTACAGGTGATGAACACTGAAGCTTTCTTT. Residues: CASSVQVMNTEAFF.

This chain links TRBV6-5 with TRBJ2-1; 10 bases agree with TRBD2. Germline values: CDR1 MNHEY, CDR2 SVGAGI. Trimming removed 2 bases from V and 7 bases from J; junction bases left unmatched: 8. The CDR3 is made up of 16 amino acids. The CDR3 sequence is CASSYPLLAGLNEQFF. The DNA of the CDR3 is TGTGCCAGCAGTTACCCCTTACTAGCGGGACTTAATGAGCAGTTCTTC.

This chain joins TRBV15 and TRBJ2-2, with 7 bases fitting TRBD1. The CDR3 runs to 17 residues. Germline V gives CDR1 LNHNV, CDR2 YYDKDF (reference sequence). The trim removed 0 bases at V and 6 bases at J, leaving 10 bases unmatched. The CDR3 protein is CATSRDRTGFLPGELFF. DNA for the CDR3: TGTGCCACCAGCAGAGATCGGACAGGTTTTCTCCCCGGGGAGCTGTTTTTT.

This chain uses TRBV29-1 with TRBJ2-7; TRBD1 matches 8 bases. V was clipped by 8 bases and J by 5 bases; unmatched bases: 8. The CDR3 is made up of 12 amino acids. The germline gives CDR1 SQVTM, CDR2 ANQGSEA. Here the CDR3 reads CSLRTGWDEQYF. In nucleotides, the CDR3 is TGCAGCCTTCGGACAGGGTGGGACGAGCAGTACTTC.

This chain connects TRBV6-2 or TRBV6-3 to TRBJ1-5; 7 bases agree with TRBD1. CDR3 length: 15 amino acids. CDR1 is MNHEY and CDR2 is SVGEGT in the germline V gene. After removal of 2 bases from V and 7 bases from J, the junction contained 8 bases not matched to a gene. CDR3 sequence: CASSYPRQGGQPQHF. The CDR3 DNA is TGTGCCAGCAGTTACCCCAGACAGGGAGGACAGCCCCAGCATTTT.

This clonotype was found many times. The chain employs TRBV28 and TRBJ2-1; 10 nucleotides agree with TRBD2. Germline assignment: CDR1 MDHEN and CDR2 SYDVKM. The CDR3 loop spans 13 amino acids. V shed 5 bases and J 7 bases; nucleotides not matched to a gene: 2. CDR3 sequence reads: CASSPGLANEQFF. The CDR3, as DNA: TGTGCCAGCAGTCCGGGACTAGCGAATGAGCAGTTCTTC.

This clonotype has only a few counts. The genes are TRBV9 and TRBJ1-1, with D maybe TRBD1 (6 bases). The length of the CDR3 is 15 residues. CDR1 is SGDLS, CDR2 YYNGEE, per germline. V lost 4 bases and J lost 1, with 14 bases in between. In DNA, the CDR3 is TGTGCCAGCAGCCCAGGACGGGGGCGGAACACTGAAGCTTTCTTT. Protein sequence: CASSPGRGRNTEAFF.

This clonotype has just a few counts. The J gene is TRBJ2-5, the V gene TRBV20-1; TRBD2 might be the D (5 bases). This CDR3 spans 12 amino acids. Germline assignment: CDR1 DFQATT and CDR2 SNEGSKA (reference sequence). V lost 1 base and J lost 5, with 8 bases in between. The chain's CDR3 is CSARAGRETQYF. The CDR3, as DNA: TGCAGTGCTAGAGCGGGAAGGGAGACCCAGTACTTC.

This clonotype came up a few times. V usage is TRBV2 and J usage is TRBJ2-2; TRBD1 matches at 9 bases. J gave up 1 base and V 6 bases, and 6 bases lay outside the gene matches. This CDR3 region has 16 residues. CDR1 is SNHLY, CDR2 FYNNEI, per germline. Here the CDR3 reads CASRGQGGWNTGELFF. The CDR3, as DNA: TGTGCCAGCAGGGGACAGGGCGGGTGGAACACCGGGGAGCTGTTTTTT.

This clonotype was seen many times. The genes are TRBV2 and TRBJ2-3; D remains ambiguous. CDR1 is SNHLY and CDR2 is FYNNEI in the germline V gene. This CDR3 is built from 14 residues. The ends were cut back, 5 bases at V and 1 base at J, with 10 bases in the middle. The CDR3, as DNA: TGTGCCAGCAGTCGCCGTGGCGGCACAGATACGCAGTATTTT. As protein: CASSRRGGTDTQYF.

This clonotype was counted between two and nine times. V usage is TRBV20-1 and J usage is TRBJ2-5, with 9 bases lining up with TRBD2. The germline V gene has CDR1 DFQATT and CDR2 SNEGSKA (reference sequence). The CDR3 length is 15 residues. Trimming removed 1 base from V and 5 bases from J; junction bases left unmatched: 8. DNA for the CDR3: TGCAGTGCTAGAGCCTTAGCGGGAGAGGAGGAGACCCAGTACTTC. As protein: CSARALAGEEETQYF.

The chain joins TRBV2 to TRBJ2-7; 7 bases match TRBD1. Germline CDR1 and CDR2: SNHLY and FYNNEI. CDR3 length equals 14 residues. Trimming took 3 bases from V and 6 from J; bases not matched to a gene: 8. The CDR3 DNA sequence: TGTGCCAGCAGTGATCAGGGGGTCTTATCCGAGCAGTACTTC. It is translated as CASSDQGVLSEQYF.

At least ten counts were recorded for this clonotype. CDR3 bases: TGTGCCAGCAGTGGGACGACTGAAGCTTTCTTT. Translation gives CASSGTTEAFF. The V call is TRBV28, the J call TRBJ1-1, with D possibly TRBD1 on 5 matching bases. V was clipped by 5 bases and J by 5 bases, with 6 bases between them. Germline values: CDR1 MDHEN, CDR2 SYDVKM. The CDR3 runs 11 residues.

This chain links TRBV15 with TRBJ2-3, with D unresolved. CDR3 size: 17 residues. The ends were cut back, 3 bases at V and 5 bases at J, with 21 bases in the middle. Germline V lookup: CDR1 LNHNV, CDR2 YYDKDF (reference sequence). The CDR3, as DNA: TGTGCCACCAGCAGGGGTCCGAGTGGGCTCGGCGGAGATACGCAGTATTTT. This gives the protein CATSRGPSGLGGDTQYF.

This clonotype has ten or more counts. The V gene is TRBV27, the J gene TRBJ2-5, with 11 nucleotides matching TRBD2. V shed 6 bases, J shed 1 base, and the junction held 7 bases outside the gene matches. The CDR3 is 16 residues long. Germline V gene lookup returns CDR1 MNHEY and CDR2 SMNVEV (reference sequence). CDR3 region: CASRRTGTSGQETQYF. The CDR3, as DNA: TGTGCCAGCAGGCGAACCGGGACTAGCGGCCAAGAGACCCAGTACTTC.

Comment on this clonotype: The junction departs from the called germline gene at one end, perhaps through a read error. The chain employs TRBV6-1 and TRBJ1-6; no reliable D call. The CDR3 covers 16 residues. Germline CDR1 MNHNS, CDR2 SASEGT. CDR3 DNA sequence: TGTGCCAGCAGACCCAGAGGGAGCTCCTATAATTCACCCCCCCACTTT. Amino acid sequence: CASRPRGSSYNSPPHF.

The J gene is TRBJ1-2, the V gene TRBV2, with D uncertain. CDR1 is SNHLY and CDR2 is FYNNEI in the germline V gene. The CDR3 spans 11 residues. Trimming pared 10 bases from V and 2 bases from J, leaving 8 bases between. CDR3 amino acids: CATPGNYGYTF. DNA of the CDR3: TGTGCCACCCCGGGGAACTATGGCTACACCTTC.

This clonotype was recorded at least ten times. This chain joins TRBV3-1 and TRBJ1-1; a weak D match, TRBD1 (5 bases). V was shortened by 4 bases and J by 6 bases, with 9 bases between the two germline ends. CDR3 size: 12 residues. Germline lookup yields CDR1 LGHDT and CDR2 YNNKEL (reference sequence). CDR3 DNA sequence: TGTGCCAGCAGCCCCAGGGAATCTGAAGCTTTCTTT. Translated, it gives CASSPRESEAFF. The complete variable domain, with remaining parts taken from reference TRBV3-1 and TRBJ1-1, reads DTAVSQTPKYLVTQMGNDKSIKCEQNLGHDTMYWYKQDSKKFLKIMFSYNNKELIINETVPNRFSPKSPDKAHLNLHINSLELGDSAVYFCASSPRESEAFFGQGTRLTVV.

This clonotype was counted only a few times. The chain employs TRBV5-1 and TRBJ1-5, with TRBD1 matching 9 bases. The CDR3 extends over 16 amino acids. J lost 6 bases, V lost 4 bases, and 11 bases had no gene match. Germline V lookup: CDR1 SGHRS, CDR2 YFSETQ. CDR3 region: CASSAEGQGMGQPQHF. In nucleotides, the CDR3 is TGCGCCAGCAGCGCAGAAGGACAGGGGATGGGTCAGCCCCAGCATTTT.